The T cell receptor (beta chain) under discussion was sequenced for a study of blood T cell repertoires in COVID-19. Background on the study: Acute and convalescent COVID-19 specimens originated in the United States, Italy and Spain.

After removal of 5 bases from V and 5 bases from J, the junction contained 12 bases not matched to a gene. Germline V gene sequence: CDR1 LNHDA, CDR2 SQIVND (reference sequence). CDR3 size: 16 residues. This clone was detected a few times. Per the original data handling: Reference gene primer amplification gave estimated nucleated cell counts. Libraries were prepared by immunoSEQ multiplex PCR; TCRdb keeps only in-frame clonotypes and omits some of them. Clone size and the V and J calls come from that table; the DNA yielded D and trimming. In the table there are fewer than 200,000 clones, 82% of which are singletons.

The clonotype originates from a woman between 65 and 79 years old with acute or convalescent COVID-19. Input material: peripheral blood. V and J are TRBV19 and TRBJ1-2; 9 nucleotides align to TRBD1. In DNA form, the CDR3 reads TGTGCCAGTAGTCTCCGGACAGGGGTGAATGGATATGGCTACACCTTC. Translating it yields CASSLRTGVNGYGYTF.